This T cell receptor beta chain was identified in a study of T-cell memory formation after mild COVID-19. Study results and limitations: Pre-infection memory showed some responding clones, and this suggested that cross-reactive memory joined. Later expanders leaned toward CD4+, whereas clones contracting from day 15 to 85 were balanced CD4/CD8. Contracting CD8+ clones were enriched in EMRA, CD4+ mainly in CM and EM.

Germline V lookup: CDR1 MNHEY, CDR2 SMNVEV (reference sequence). The trim removed 5 bases at V and 4 bases at J, leaving 8 bases unmatched. The CDR3 length is 16 residues. TCR alpha and TCR beta cDNA libraries with sample barcodes and UMIs came from 5'RACE using constant-segment primers. From the 5' RACE reads, TCRdb called clonotypes with MiXCR, one entry per CDR3 protein. The table shows some 300,000 distinct CDR3 sequences, with 20% to 25% occurring only once. This clonotype was counted a few times. Its antigen is unknown. The chain has TRBV27 and TRBJ2-2; 9 nucleotides align to TRBD1. The specimen was PBMCs or a T cell subset sorted from them (not recorded which). The clonotype comes from a man aged 18 to 30 who had mild COVID-19 (a few samples of this study predate the infection). Cell type and time point are not known. The CDR3 coding sequence is TGTGCCAGCAGTCAGAACAGGGGGCGGCGCACCGGGGAGCTGTTTTTT. It is translated as CASSQNRGRRTGELFF.